This T cell receptor beta chain is from a study of blood T cell repertoires in COVID-19 (TCRdb year 2020). In terms of the full investigation: The collaborator samples originated in the United States, Italy and Spain and spanned the acute and convalescent phases of COVID-19. Samples were obtained from the ongoing ImmuneRACE study (first 160 participants) and from 1,254 subjects provided by 6 global collaborators. Subjects who had been exposed to COVID-19, were actively infected with it, or had recovered from it provided the deeply sampled blood TCRbeta repertoires that made up the dataset. A freely available public database, intended as a resource for researchers studying the immune response to SARS-CoV-2, is where the repertoires were released. The prospective study material was composed of cDNA or gDNA derived from T cells, B-cell-depleted T cells, or PBMCs. Nearly every sample came with metadata listing a de-identified subject ID, COVID-19 status, age in years and sex. Where available, HLA class I and class II types were obtained from metadata supplied by the sample provider rather than from assay-based typing. What the authors observed across the whole study: The amount of clinical and demographic metadata varied by source and participant and was provided uncurated.

The immunoSEQ Assay, a bias-controlled multiplex PCR, was used to amplify TCRbeta CDR3 regions from genomic DNA. From the authors' description of their analysis: Within the assay, amplification of reference gene primers was used to estimate how many nucleated cells each sample contained. To quantify the absolute abundance of each unique TCRbeta CDR3 rearrangement, sequence reads were collapsed and filtered. For each sample, productive Simpson clonality was calculated by taking the square root of Simpson's diversity index across productive rearrangements. In TCRdb, the immuneACCESS table is reduced to in-frame sequences with V and J assigned. These tables do not hold every clone; where another copy was compared, an unresolved V gene accounts for under half, and the others remain unexplained. D and trimming come from the DNA, and the V and J calls and clone size come from that table. This sample comprises around 160,000 clones, roughly 84% of them detected only once. The leading ten clones occupy 5.8% of the sample.

Participants in the prospective study were enrolled through a virtual design, were aged 18 to 89 years, and lived in some 24 United States geographic areas. To assign participants to cohorts, the prospective study relied on clinical history that participants themselves reported in a screening survey and a study questionnaire. Exposed participants had been in contact, within 2 weeks of entering the study, with a person who had a PCR-confirmed or clinician-diagnosed case of COVID-19. Each participant in the prospective study had whole blood, serum and a nasopharyngeal or oropharyngeal swab collected by mobile phlebotomists. Participants in the prospective study had the option to provide additional blood draws and questionnaires over an approximately 2-month period. Before DNA extraction, prospective study blood samples were shipped either frozen or at room temperature. The V end gives up 2 bases and the J end 4 bases, leaving 12 bases in the junction not matched to a gene. CDR1 MNHNS and CDR2 SASEGT were looked up in the germline V gene. The CDR3, from cysteine to phenylalanine, totals 18 residues. The DNA shown is the 54-base CDR3, in frame from base 1.

The sample holds a few counts of this clone. The clone's antigen remains unknown. The sample holds no much larger clone one base away, and base qualities are not on file. This clonotype originated in a woman between 50 and 59 years old who had been exposed to COVID-19. The chain is assembled from TRBV6-1 and TRBJ1-4; the junction holds 8 bases that match TRBD1. The sample taken for sequencing was PBMCs or T cells enriched from blood (not recorded which). At the DNA level, the sequence is TGTGCCAGCAGTGAAACCCCAGGGGGCCCGACCATTAATGAAAAACTGTTTTTT. It translates to CASSETPGGPTINEKLFF.